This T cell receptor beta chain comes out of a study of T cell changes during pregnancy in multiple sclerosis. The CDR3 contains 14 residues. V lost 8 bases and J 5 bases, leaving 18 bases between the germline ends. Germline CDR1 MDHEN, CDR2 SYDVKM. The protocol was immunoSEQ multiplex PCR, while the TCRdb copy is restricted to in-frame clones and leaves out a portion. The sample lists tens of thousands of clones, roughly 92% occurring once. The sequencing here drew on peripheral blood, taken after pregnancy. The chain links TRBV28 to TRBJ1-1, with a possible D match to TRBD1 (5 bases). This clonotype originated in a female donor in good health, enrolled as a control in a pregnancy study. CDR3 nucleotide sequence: TGTGCCAGCCTGCCGTGGCAGGAGGGGACTGAAGCTTTCTTT. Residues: CASLPWQEGTEAFF.